This T cell receptor beta chain was captured by sequencing in a study of human versus mouse CDR3 diversity and MHC coevolution. Whole-study results and caveats: Mice had fewer CDR3 deletions and insertions than humans on average. Most of the three human donors had the lowest clonal inequality.

Sorting isolated naive CD4 T cells lacking CD45RO and expressing CD62L. Assay: immunoSEQ multiplex PCR; the TCRdb copy retains only in-frame clones and omits some. The repertoire has tens of thousands of clones, about nine tenths of them found once; the top ten carry roughly 0.16%. With regard to this clone: The antigen is unknown.

Sample: naive CD4+ T cells from blood. As to subset: CD45RO-negative CD62L-positive naive CD4 T cells. The origin of this receptor is a person aged 30-69 years in good health.

CDR3 protein: CASRAVRSTDTQYF. The CDR3, as DNA: TGTGCCAGCAGAGCGGTTAGAAGCACAGATACGCAGTATTTT. The rearrangement joins TRBV9 to TRBJ2-3; D is perhaps TRBD2 (5 bases). This CDR3 region has 14 residues. V was trimmed by 5 bases and J by 0 bases, leaving 10 bases between them. Per the germline V gene, CDR1 is SGDLS and CDR2 is YYNGEE.